Shown below are 17 T cell receptor beta chains from a single sample sequenced in a study of shared clonotypes between healthy human individuals. Produced via immunoSEQ multiplex PCR; TCRdb's table is partial and in-frame only. The sample has more than 1.2 million clones, approximately 98.5% seen once; the top ten hold roughly 0.36%. The sequenced sample consisted of naive CD4+ T cells sorted from blood. Subset: CD45RA+ positively selected. The receptors were gathered from a man aged 25-45 years in good health.

CDR3 amino acids: CASSLGGGLETNSYEQYF. The CDR3 DNA reads TGTGCCAGCAGCTTGGGTGGCGGGTTGGAAACCAACTCCTACGAGCAGTACTTC. J is TRBJ2-7 and V is TRBV5-4; D perhaps matches TRBD2 (5 bases). The V end lost 0 bases, the J end lost 0 bases, and 19 bases lay between the germline ends. This CDR3 is built from 18 residues. CDR1 is SGHNT, CDR2 YYREEE, per germline (reference sequence).

The rearrangement links TRBV5-1 to TRBJ2-5; 7 nucleotides line up with TRBD2. From germline, CDR1 is SGHRS and CDR2 YFSETQ. Trimming at V came to 0 bases and at J to 1 base, leaving 0 bases not matched to a gene. The CDR3 spans 14 residues. The CDR3 loop is CASSLGEGQETQYF. In DNA, the CDR3 is TGCGCCAGCAGCTTGGGGGAGGGCCAAGAGACCCAGTACTTC.

J is TRBJ2-4 and V is TRBV6-1, with a weak D call TRBD1 (6 bases). This CDR3 contains 15 residues. In germline, CDR1 is MNHNS, CDR2 SASEGT. The V end was cut by 4 bases, the J end by 1 base, with 11 bases between. CDR3 protein: CASSGYRDAKNIQYF. CDR3 DNA sequence: TGTGCCAGCAGTGGGTACAGGGATGCCAAAAACATTCAGTACTTC.

This clone was recorded once. This chain connects TRBV10-3 to TRBJ2-1; 12 positions agree with TRBD1. The CDR3 has 16 residues. The germline V gene encodes CDR1 ENHRY and CDR2 SYGVKD. J gave up 1 base and V 4 bases, and 2 bases lay outside the gene matches. The CDR3: CAISGDRGRSYNEQFF. Here the CDR3 DNA reads TGTGCCATCAGTGGGGACAGGGGGCGATCCTACAATGAGCAGTTCTTC.

The rearrangement joins TRBV28 to TRBJ1-5; the D gene is possibly TRBD1 (6 bases). This CDR3 spans 14 amino acids. Germline V gene lookup returns CDR1 MDHEN and CDR2 SYDVKM. V dropped 1 base and J dropped 7 bases, with 11 bases sitting between them. Here the CDR3 reads CASSLSGVGQPQHF. As DNA, the CDR3 is TGTGCCAGCAGTTTATCAGGGGTGGGACAGCCCCAGCATTTT.

Here the CDR3 DNA reads TGTGCCAGCAGCCCCCCTGACGGTGCCGGGACGAACAATGAGCAGTTCTTC. Its translation: CASSPPDGAGTNNEQFF. The chain uses TRBV9 and TRBJ2-1; D is perhaps TRBD1 or TRBD2 (5 bases each). The CDR3 runs 17 residues. The V end lost 4 bases, the J end lost 5 bases, and 22 bases lay between the germline ends. The germline V gene has CDR1 SGDLS and CDR2 YYNGEE.

This clone was detected only once. The genes are TRBV9 and TRBJ2-6; 9 positions agree with TRBD1. Germline-derived CDR1 and CDR2 are SGDLS and YYNGEE. J lost 4 bases, V lost 4 bases, and 9 bases had no gene match. This CDR3 is built from 17 residues. CDR3 protein: CASSSGQGLWGANVLTF. In nucleotides, the CDR3 is TGTGCCAGCAGCTCGGGACAGGGCCTGTGGGGGGCCAACGTCCTGACTTTC. The whole variable domain, filled in from reference TRBV9 and TRBJ2-6, reads DSGVTQTPKHLITATGQRVTLRCSPRSGDLSVYWYQQSLDQGLQFLIQYYNGEERAKGNILERFSAQQFPDLHSELNLSSLELGDSALYFCASSSGQGLWGANVLTFGAGSRLTVL.

The chain joins TRBV7-6 to TRBJ2-3, with 9 bases lining up with TRBD1. The trim removed 5 bases at V and 2 bases at J, leaving 2 bases unmatched. Germline CDR1 SGHVS, CDR2 FNYEAQ. The CDR3 is made up of 14 amino acids. CDR3 amino acids: CASSPQGATDTQYF. The CDR3, as DNA: TGTGCCAGCAGCCCACAGGGGGCCACAGATACGCAGTATTTT.

The gene calls are TRBV7-3 and TRBJ2-3; D not resolved. CDR1 SGHTA and CDR2 FQGTGA come from the germline V gene. This CDR3 is 16 amino acids long. Trimming took off 2 bases at V and 2 bases at J, with 14 bases between the two ends. Here the CDR3 reads CASSLHSSQYTDTQYF. The CDR3 DNA follows: TGTGCCAGCAGCTTACACAGCTCCCAATACACAGATACGCAGTATTTT.

The V and J genes are TRBV10-1 and TRBJ2-7, with a possible D match to TRBD1 (5 bases). Germline-derived CDR1 and CDR2 are WNHNN and SYGVQD (reference sequence). Trimming cost V 4 bases and J 7 bases, with 14 bases left between them. This CDR3 region has 13 residues. The CDR3: CASSVKGSGEQYF. CDR3 in DNA: TGCGCCAGCAGTGTTAAGGGGTCGGGTGAGCAGTACTTC.

V and J are TRBV5-4 and TRBJ2-5, with D unclear. The CDR3 is 12 residues long. Trimming left V 1 base short and J 8 bases short, with 9 bases between. The germline V gene encodes CDR1 SGHNT and CDR2 YYREEE (reference sequence). This CDR3 is CASSLKSSTQYF. As DNA, the CDR3 is TGTGCCAGCAGCTTGAAAAGTTCCACCCAGTACTTC.

The V call is TRBV20-1, the J call TRBJ2-3, with D hard to call. Germline V gives CDR1 DFQATT, CDR2 SNEGSKA (reference sequence). V was trimmed by 3 bases and J by 6 bases, leaving 7 bases between them. This CDR3 comprises 11 residues. CDR3 residues: CSASKLDTQYF. The CDR3 nucleotides are TGCAGTGCTAGTAAGCTGGATACGCAGTATTTT.

The chain is built from TRBV20-1 and TRBJ2-3, with 10 bases identical to TRBD2. With 7 bases clipped from V and 11 bases from J, the junction kept 6 bases outside the gene matches. Germline V gives CDR1 DFQATT, CDR2 SNEGSKA (reference sequence). CDR3 length equals 11 residues. CDR3 nucleotides: TGCAGTGTCCCACTAGCGGGGCGGCAGTATTTT. Its protein is CSVPLAGRQYF.

The rearrangement links TRBV28 to TRBJ1-3; D gene uncertain. The V end lost 8 bases, the J end lost 0 bases, and 8 bases lay between the germline ends. The CDR3 spans 13 residues. Germline CDR1 reads MDHEN; CDR2 reads SYDVKM. DNA of the CDR3: TGTGCCAGCCATCCTCCCTCTGGAAACACCATATATTTT. It codes for CASHPPSGNTIYF.

This clone appeared once. The rearrangement uses TRBV7-8 and TRBJ2-7; no clear D gene. This CDR3 has 14 amino acids. The V and J ends lost 2 bases and 3 bases respectively, with 11 bases between them. Germline-derived CDR1 and CDR2 are SGHVS and FQNEAQ. The DNA for the CDR3 is TGTGCCAGCAGCTTATCTTATTCGGGCTACGAGCAGTACTTC. This sequence encodes CASSLSYSGYEQYF. Full variable domain (rest looked up from reference TRBV7-8 and TRBJ2-7): GAGVSQSPRYKVAKRGQDVALRCDPISGHVSLFWYQQALGQGPEFLTYFQNEAQLDKSGLPSDRFFAERPEGSVSTLKIQRTQQEDSAVYLCASSLSYSGYEQYFGPGTRLTVT.

V gene TRBV18 combines with J gene TRBJ2-7; unclear D gene. Germline lookup yields CDR1 KGHSH and CDR2 LQKENI. Trimming took off 3 bases at V and 2 bases at J, with 14 bases between the two ends. This CDR3 contains 15 residues. The CDR3 reads CASSPRSASPYEQYF. CDR3 nucleotide sequence: TGTGCCAGCTCACCGCGGTCCGCCAGTCCCTACGAGCAGTACTTC. Supplemented by reference TRBV18 and TRBJ2-7, the full variable domain reads NAGVMQNPRHLVRRRGQEARLRCSPMKGHSHVYWYRQLPEEGLKFMVYLQKENIIDESGMPKERFSAEFPKEGPSILRIQQVVRGDSAAYFCASSPRSASPYEQYFGPGTRLTVT.

The chain joins TRBV11-3 to TRBJ2-1, with D tentatively TRBD2 (5 bases). CDR3 length: 13 amino acids. In germline, CDR1 is SGHNT, CDR2 YENEEA. V lost 3 bases, J lost 4 bases, and 7 bases lay in between. The CDR3 sequence: CASSLQRYNEQFF. The CDR3 DNA follows: TGTGCCAGCAGCTTGCAGCGGTACAATGAGCAGTTCTTC. The full variable domain, in which reference TRBV11-3 and TRBJ2-1 provide the parts outside the CDR3, is EAGVVQSPRYKIIEKKQPVAFWCNPISGHNTLYWYLQNLGQGPELLIRYENEEAVDDSQLPKDRFSAERLKGVDSTLKIQPAELGDSAVYLCASSLQRYNEQFFGPGTRLTVL.